This TCR beta chain emerged from a study of T cells in localized non-small cell lung cancer. Whole-study findings and limits: In the blood, greater T cell density corresponded to longer overall survival. Uninvolved adjacent lung showed the highest T cell clonality, exceeding tumor.

TCRdb's table, derived via immunoSEQ multiplex PCR, lists solely in-frame clones and lacks some. The sample lists approximately 54,000 clones; 86% were seen once. A word on this clone: Its antigen is as yet unknown.

The receptor's source is a woman between 40 and 69 years old with stage I lung adenocarcinoma. Here the sequenced sample was peripheral blood, taken before any cancer treatment.

CDR3 coding DNA: TGTGCCAGCAGCAAGCGGACGGGGGGCCAGAAATTCTTT. Protein product: CASSKRTGGQKFF. The genes are TRBV5-4 and TRBJ1-1; a possible D gene is TRBD1 (6 bases). Trimming took off 4 bases at V and 14 bases at J, with 21 bases between the two ends. In germline, CDR1 is SGHNT, CDR2 YYREEE (reference sequence). The CDR3 totals 13 residues.